This entry is about one T cell receptor (beta chain). The antigen remains unidentified. These data are taken from a study of graft-versus-host responses after intestinal transplantation. About the study: Every recipient had anti-thymocyte globulin induction and 2 to 4 years of tacrolimus plus steroids. Study-level findings and limits: GvH clones detected in recipient marrow included some appearing first in ileum or blood. Declines in HvG clones occurring early post-transplant were associated with peak circulating GvH clone levels.

Sequenced by immunoSEQ multiplex PCR; TCRdb stores in-frame clones only, minus some. There are about 120,000 clones in the sample; about nine tenths occur only once, and 0.18% lies in the top ten. Germline CDR1 SGHRS, CDR2 YFSETQ. CDR3 length equals 15 residues. The V end lost 2 bases, the J end lost 1 base, and 12 bases lay between the germline ends. The material was unstimulated CD4+ T cells sorted from spleen or lymph node cells, obtained before intestinal transplant. The genes are TRBV5-1 and TRBJ1-1; no definite D call. The clonotype comes from a human donor who received an intestinal transplant. This chain's CDR3 is CASSFSGRENTEAFF. CDR3 DNA: TGCGCCAGCAGCTTTTCTGGGCGCGAGAACACTGAAGCTTTCTTT. The full variable domain, in which reference TRBV5-1 and TRBJ1-1 provide the parts outside the CDR3, is KAGVTQTPRYLIKTRGQQVTLSCSPISGHRSVSWYQQTPGQGLQFLFEYFSETQRNKGNFPGRFSGRQFSNSRSEMNVSTLELGDSALYLCASSFSGRENTEAFFGQGTRLTVV.